These 13 T cell receptor beta chains were all obtained from the same sample, sequenced in a study of cytomegalovirus exposure and HLA in healthy donors. This table comes from immunoSEQ multiplex PCR, and its TCRdb copy is limited to in-frame clones, with some not included. The sample carries around 250,000 clones, 90% recorded once. The sequencing sample was made of PBMCs. The source is a woman aged 18 to 35 in good health and CMV-seronegative.

CDR3 nucleotides: TGTGCCAGCAGCTTAGCTGGTGGGGGGGCCTACGAGCAGTACTTC. This translates into CASSLAGGGAYEQYF. The chain is built from TRBV7-2 and TRBJ2-7; the match to TRBD2 covers 7 bases. The CDR3 spans 15 residues. Germline trimming cut 0 bases from V and 2 bases from J; bases unmatched to any gene: 4. Germline V gene data show CDR1 as SGHTA and CDR2 as FQGNSA.

This clone has just a few counts. CDR3: CASSAGTHYGYTF. DNA for the CDR3: TGTGCCAGCAGCGCGGGGACGCACTATGGCTACACCTTC. The genes are TRBV5-4 and TRBJ1-2, with D tentatively TRBD1 (5 bases). Deletions cut 4 bases from V and 3 bases from J, with 10 bases between. CDR3 length equals 13 residues. Germline lookup yields CDR1 SGHNT and CDR2 YYREEE (reference sequence).

CDR3 bases: TGTGCCAGCAGTGAAGCCCTCAGGGGAACCCAGCATTTT. Translating gives CASSEALRGTQHF. The gene calls are TRBV6-1 and TRBJ1-5; D possibly corresponds to TRBD1 (6 bases). V was clipped by 0 bases and J by 11 bases, with 11 bases between them. There are 13 residues in the CDR3. Germline V gene sequence: CDR1 MNHNS, CDR2 SASEGT.

CDR3 sequence reads: CASSLARGSGNTIYF. In nucleotides, the CDR3 is TGTGCCAGCAGCTTAGCCCGAGGTTCTGGAAACACCATATATTTT. This chain connects TRBV7-9 to TRBJ1-3; D uncertain. Trimming took off 0 bases at V and 1 base at J, with 7 bases between the two ends. Germline V CDR1 and CDR2: SEHNR, FQNEAQ (reference sequence). The CDR3 consists of 15 residues.

The chain combines TRBV28 with TRBJ1-5; D remains unclear. This CDR3 contains 11 residues. Deletions cut 2 bases from V and 9 bases from J, with 5 bases between. In germline, CDR1 is MDHEN, CDR2 SYDVKM. In nucleotides, the CDR3 is TGTGCCAGCAGTTTAGGAGGGCCCCAGCATTTT. Amino acid sequence: CASSLGGPQHF. The variable domain in full, with the rest retrieved from reference TRBV28 and TRBJ1-5, is DVKVTQSSRYLVKRTGEKVFLECVQDMDHENMFWYRQDPGLGLRLIYFSYDVKMKEKGDIPEGYSVSREKKERFSLILESASTNQTSMYLCASSLGGPQHFGDGTRLSIL.

This clone came up a few times. The chain is built from TRBV6-4 and TRBJ2-3; 10 positions match TRBD2. The trim removed 5 bases at V and 4 bases at J, leaving 6 bases unmatched. Germline CDR1 reads MRHNA; CDR2 reads SNTAGT. The CDR3 is made up of 15 amino acids. Written as DNA, the CDR3 is TGTGCCAGCAGTCAGCGGGGGGGCCCCGCAGATACGCAGTATTTT. Amino acid sequence: CASSQRGGPADTQYF.

The rearrangement uses TRBV9 and TRBJ2-1, with D possibly being TRBD1 (6 bases). With 4 bases removed from V and 5 bases from J, the gap between germline ends came to 16 bases. This CDR3 is 15 amino acids long. The germline CDR1 and CDR2 sequences are SGDLS and YYNGEE. The CDR3 region is CASSLSPHRDNEQFF. The CDR3 DNA follows: TGTGCCAGCAGCCTCAGCCCCCACAGGGACAATGAGCAGTTCTTC.

The chain recombines TRBV7-2 with TRBJ2-3; no clear D gene. This CDR3 is built from 13 residues. Germline CDR1 is SGHTA and CDR2 is FQGNSA. Trimming removed 2 bases at V and 1 base at J, with 4 bases between. The CDR3 spells CASSLFGTDTQYF. The CDR3 coding sequence is TGTGCCAGCAGCTTATTCGGCACAGATACGCAGTATTTT.

This clone turned up a few times. The chain combines TRBV28 with TRBJ1-6, with D maybe TRBD1 (5 bases). This CDR3 region has 15 residues. The V and J ends lost 7 bases and 0 bases respectively, with 10 bases between them. CDR1 is MDHEN and CDR2 is SYDVKM in the germline V gene. CDR3 in DNA: TGTGCCAGCACCCGGGGGAGCTCCTATAATTCACCCCTCCACTTT. It specifies CASTRGSSYNSPLHF.

The rearrangement uses TRBV5-4 and TRBJ2-6, with 9 bases aligning to TRBD1. The trim removed 9 bases at V and 1 base at J, leaving 11 bases unmatched. The CDR3 totals 17 residues. CDR1 is SGHNT and CDR2 is YYREEE in the germline V gene (reference sequence). DNA of the CDR3: TGTGCCAACCATGTGGGACAGGGCTTGTCTGGGGCCAACGTCCTGACTTTC. Translated, it gives CANHVGQGLSGANVLTF.

This rearrangement joins TRBV5-1 to TRBJ1-4; unclear D gene. From germline, CDR1 is SGHRS and CDR2 YFSETQ. The CDR3 consists of 16 residues. Trimming removed 0 bases from V and 0 bases from J, with 9 bases in between. CDR3 DNA: TGCGCCAGCAGCTTGGCAGCGGTTGCAACTAATGAAAAACTGTTTTTT. It is translated as CASSLAAVATNEKLFF.

V usage is TRBV27 and J usage is TRBJ2-3; 8 bases agree with TRBD2. Losses at the gene ends were 4 bases for V and 1 base for J; bases not matched to a gene: 7. Germline CDR1 and CDR2: MNHEY and SMNVEV (reference sequence). The CDR3 runs to 16 residues. CDR3 DNA sequence: TGTGCCAGCAGTTCCGGGGGGGCGGGAGGCACAGATACGCAGTATTTT. Translated, it gives CASSSGGAGGTDTQYF.

CDR3 coding DNA: TGTGCCAGCACCGAGATTCGAAGTGGTTCCTATAATTCACCCCTCCACTTT. Translation gives CASTEIRSGSYNSPLHF. The rearrangement uses TRBV5-4 and TRBJ1-6; D remains unclear. CDR1 SGHNT and CDR2 YYREEE come from the germline V gene (reference sequence). CDR3 length: 17 residues. V dropped 6 bases and J dropped 1 base, with 17 bases sitting between them.